One T cell receptor beta chain is described in this entry. Its antigen remains unidentified. The PCR contained 60 Vbeta and 13 Jbeta primers. This table comes from immunoSEQ multiplex PCR, and its TCRdb copy is limited to in-frame clones, with some not included. The table has 70,000 to 95,000 clones, 80% to 90% seen once. Germline V gives CDR1 SGHNT, CDR2 YENEEA. Trimming left V 3 bases short and J 5 bases short, with 10 bases between. The CDR3 is 13 residues long. The data belong to a study of cytomegalovirus exposure and HLA in healthy donors. The overall study: An earlier analysis found 117 million unique TCR beta sequences from approximately 200 million T cells. The study placed approximately 78% of its approximately 360 genotyped donors in the Caucasian-associated ancestry cluster. Findings and limits, study-wide: Serostatus for CMV was the only available immune exposure information. Further analysis was carried out later, and it showed several of the most significant clusters appearing linked to common viral pathogens.

This TCR was recovered from a woman under 40 in good health and CMV-seronegative. J is TRBJ2-5 and V is TRBV11-3; tentative D call: TRBD1 (5 bases). Sequenced material: PBMCs. This CDR3 reads CASSFGPGETQYF. DNA for the CDR3: TGTGCCAGCAGCTTCGGACCAGGGGAGACCCAGTACTTC.